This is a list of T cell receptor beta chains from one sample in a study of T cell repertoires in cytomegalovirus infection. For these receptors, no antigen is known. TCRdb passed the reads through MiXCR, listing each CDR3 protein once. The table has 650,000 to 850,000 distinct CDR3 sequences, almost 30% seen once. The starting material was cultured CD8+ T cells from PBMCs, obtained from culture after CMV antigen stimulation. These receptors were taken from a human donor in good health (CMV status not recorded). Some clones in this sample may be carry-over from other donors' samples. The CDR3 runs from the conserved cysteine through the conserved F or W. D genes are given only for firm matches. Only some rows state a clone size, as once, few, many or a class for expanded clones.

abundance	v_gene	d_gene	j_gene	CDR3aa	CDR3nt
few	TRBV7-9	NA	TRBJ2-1	CASSPRPPAHEQFF	TGTGCCAGCAGCCCCCGCCCCCCAGCCCATGAGCAGTTCTTC
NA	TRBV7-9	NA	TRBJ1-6	CASSLSGQGLDDSPLHF	TGTGCCAGCAGCTTATCTGGTCAGGGACTCGATGATTCACCCCTCCACTTT
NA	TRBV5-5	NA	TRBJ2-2	CASSLALSLWDTGELFF	TGTGCCAGCAGCTTGGCCTTATCTCTTTGGGACACCGGGGAGCTGTTTTTT
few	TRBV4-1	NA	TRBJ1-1	CASSQGYGTTTEAFF	TGCGCCAGCAGCCAAGGCTATGGAACGACCACTGAAGCTTTCTTT
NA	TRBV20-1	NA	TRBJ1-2	CSARVGRGSYGYTF	TGCAGTGCTAGAGTCGGCAGAGGCTCCTATGGCTACACCTTC
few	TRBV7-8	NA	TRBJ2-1	CASSLELDEQFF	TGTGCCAGCAGCTTAGAACTCGATGAGCAGTTCTTC
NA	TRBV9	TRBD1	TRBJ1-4	CASSARTGDLEKLFF	TGTGCCAGCAGCGCCAGGACAGGGGATCTCGAAAAACTGTTTTTT
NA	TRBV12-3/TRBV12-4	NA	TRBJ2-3	CASSASSTDTQYF	TGTGCCAGCAGTGCTTCTAGCACAGATACGCAGTATTTT
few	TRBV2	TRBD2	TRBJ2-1	CASPGGNEQFF	TGTGCCAGCCCGGGGGGTAATGAGCAGTTCTTC
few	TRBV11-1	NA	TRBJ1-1	CASSLSGPPRNTEAFF	TGTGCCAGCAGCTTGTCGGGACCGCCAAGGAACACTGAAGCTTTCTTT
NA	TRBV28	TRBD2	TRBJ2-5	CASSLTLARYQETQYF	TGTGCCAGCAGTTTAACACTAGCGAGGTACCAAGAGACCCAGTACTTC
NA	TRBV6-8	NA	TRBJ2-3	CASSPQGTTDTQYF	TGTGCCAGCAGTCCACAGGGAACAACAGATACGCAGTATTTT
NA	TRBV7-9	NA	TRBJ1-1	CASSTGREAFF	TGTGCCAGCAGCACAGGGAGGGAGGCTTTCTTT
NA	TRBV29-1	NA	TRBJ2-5	CSVGYERKETQYF	TGCAGCGTTGGATATGAGCGTAAAGAGACCCAGTACTTC
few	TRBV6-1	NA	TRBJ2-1	CASIVRVHEQFF	TGTGCCAGCATCGTCAGGGTTCATGAGCAGTTCTTC
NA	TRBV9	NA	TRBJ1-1	CASSVYEVGTEAFF	TGTGCCAGCAGCGTGTATGAGGTCGGCACTGAAGCTTTCTTT
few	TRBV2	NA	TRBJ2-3	CASSETAELIADTQYF	TGTGCCAGCAGTGAAACGGCAGAACTTATCGCAGATACGCAGTATTTT
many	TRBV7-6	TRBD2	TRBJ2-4	CASSPILAGGLSAKNIQYF	TGTGCCAGCAGCCCGATACTAGCGGGGGGCCTGTCAGCCAAAAACATTCAGTACTTC
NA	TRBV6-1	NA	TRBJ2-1	CASSSGLLTEQFF	TGTGCCAGCAGTTCGGGACTCCTTACGGAGCAGTTCTTC
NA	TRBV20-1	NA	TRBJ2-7	CSASQGLDDEQYF	TGCAGTGCTAGTCAGGGTTTGGACGACGAGCAGTACTTC
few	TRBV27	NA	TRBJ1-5	CASSHLGARQPQHF	TGTGCCAGCAGTCACCTCGGGGCACGCCAGCCCCAGCATTTT
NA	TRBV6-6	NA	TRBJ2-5	CASSYSPVGETQYF	TGTGCCAGCAGTTACTCGCCCGTAGGAGAGACCCAGTACTTC
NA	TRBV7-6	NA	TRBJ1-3	CASSPLDNSGNTIYF	TGTGCCAGCAGCCCACTAGACAACTCTGGAAACACCATATATTTT
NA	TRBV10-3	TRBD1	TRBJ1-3	CAIGADRDSGNTIYF	TGTGCCATCGGGGCAGACAGGGACTCTGGAAACACCATATATTTT
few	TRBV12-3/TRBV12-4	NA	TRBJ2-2	CASRWGQPAGELFF	TGTGCCAGCCGCTGGGGACAACCCGCCGGGGAGCTGTTTTTT
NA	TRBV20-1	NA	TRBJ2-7	CSARAKGSTYYEQYF	TGCAGTGCTAGGGCAAAGGGTAGTACTTACTACGAGCAGTACTTC
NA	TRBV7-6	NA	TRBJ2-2	CASSLMLSGAGKGELFF	TGTGCCAGCAGCCTGATGCTCTCGGGCGCGGGAAAGGGGGAGCTGTTTTTT
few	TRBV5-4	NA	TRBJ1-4	CASSYYREANEKLFF	TGTGCCAGCAGCTACTACAGGGAAGCTAATGAAAAACTGTTTTTT
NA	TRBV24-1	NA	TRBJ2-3	CATSDRQDYTDTQYF	TGTGCCACCAGTGACCGACAGGACTACACAGATACGCAGTATTTT
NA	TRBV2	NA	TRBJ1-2	CASSSDRGRLINYGYTF	TGTGCCAGCAGTTCCGACAGAGGGCGTCTAATTAACTATGGCTACACCTTC
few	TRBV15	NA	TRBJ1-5	CATSRDGVEPQHF	TGTGCCACCAGCAGAGATGGGGTGGAGCCCCAGCATTTT
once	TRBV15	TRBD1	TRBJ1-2	CATSSIPTGGANGYTF	TGTGCCACCAGCAGCATTCCGACAGGGGGCGCGAATGGCTACACCTTC
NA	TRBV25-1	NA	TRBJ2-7	CASSEDAGQLFGQYF	TGTGCCAGCAGTGAAGACGCAGGCCAACTATTCGGGCAGTACTTC
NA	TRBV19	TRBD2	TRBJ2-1	CASSPGLAGGNEQFF	TGTGCCAGTAGTCCGGGACTAGCGGGGGGGAATGAGCAGTTCTTC
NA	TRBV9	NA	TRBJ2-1	CASSVEKGIPRNEQFF	TGTGCCAGCAGCGTAGAAAAGGGTATCCCGAGAAATGAGCAGTTCTTC
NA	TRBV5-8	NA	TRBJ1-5	CASSLMAGRNQPQHF	TGTGCCAGCAGCCTTATGGCAGGGCGCAATCAGCCCCAGCATTTT
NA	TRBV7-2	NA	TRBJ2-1	CAGSPPGAGNEQFF	TGTGCCGGCAGCCCCCCGGGGGCTGGCAATGAGCAGTTCTTC
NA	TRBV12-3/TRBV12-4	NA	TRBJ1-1	CASSFPPGSMNTEAFF	TGTGCCAGCAGTTTCCCCCCTGGCAGCATGAACACTGAAGCTTTCTTT
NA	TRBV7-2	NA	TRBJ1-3	CVSSQSDIGNTIYF	TGTGTCAGCAGCCAGTCGGACATTGGAAACACCATATATTTT
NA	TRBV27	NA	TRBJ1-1	CASTSIQGLVAFF	TGTGCCAGCACTTCAATACAGGGTCTAGTAGCTTTCTTT
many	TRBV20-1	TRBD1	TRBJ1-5	CSARLLRDSFNQPQHF	TGCAGTGCTAGGCTCCTAAGGGACAGCTTTAATCAGCCCCAGCATTTT
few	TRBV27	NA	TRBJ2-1	CASSLSPREPYNEQFF	TGTGCCAGCAGTTTATCGCCCAGGGAGCCCTACAATGAGCAGTTCTTC
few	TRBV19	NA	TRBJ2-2	CASSIFGTNTGELFF	TGTGCCAGTAGTATATTTGGCACGAACACCGGGGAGCTGTTTTTT
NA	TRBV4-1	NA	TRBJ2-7	CASSQEYGGFGSLREQYF	TGCGCCAGCAGCCAAGAGTATGGGGGATTCGGCTCACTCCGCGAGCAGTACTTC
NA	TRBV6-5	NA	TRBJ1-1	CASSYSSLGESTEAFF	TGTGCCAGCAGTTATTCTTCCTTAGGGGAAAGCACTGAAGCTTTCTTT
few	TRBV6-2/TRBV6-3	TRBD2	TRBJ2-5	CASSYQTSGETQYF	TGTGCCAGCAGTTACCAAACTAGCGGGGAGACCCAGTACTTC
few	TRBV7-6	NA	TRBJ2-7	CASSLIRGDYDEQYF	TGTGCCAGCAGCTTAATTAGGGGGGACTACGACGAGCAGTACTTC
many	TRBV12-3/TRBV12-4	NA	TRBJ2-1	CASSLSVAWNDEQFF	TGTGCCAGCAGTTTATCGGTAGCGTGGAATGATGAGCAGTTCTTC
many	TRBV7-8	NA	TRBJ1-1	CASSLSRGDTEAFF	TGTGCCAGCAGCTTATCCAGGGGAGACACTGAAGCTTTCTTT
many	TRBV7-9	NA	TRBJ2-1	CASQQLNEQFF	TGTGCCAGCCAACAGTTGAATGAGCAGTTCTTC
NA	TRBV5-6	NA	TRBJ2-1	CASSFPLGPSYNEQFF	TGTGCCAGCAGCTTCCCGTTAGGCCCTTCCTACAATGAGCAGTTCTTC
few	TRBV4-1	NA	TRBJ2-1	CASSRQENEQFF	TGCGCCAGCAGCCGACAGGAGAATGAGCAGTTCTTC
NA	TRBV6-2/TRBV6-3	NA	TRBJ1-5	CASSHREGLDQPQHF	TGTGCCAGCAGCCACCGAGAGGGGCTCGATCAGCCCCAGCATTTT
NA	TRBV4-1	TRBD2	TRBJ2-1	CASSQDRPTSGGSSYNEQFF	TGCGCCAGCAGCCAAGATCGTCCGACTAGCGGGGGGAGCTCCTACAATGAGCAGTTCTTC
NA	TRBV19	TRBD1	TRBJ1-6	CVARQGEGSPLHF	TGTGTCGCCCGACAGGGAGAAGGTTCACCCCTCCACTTT